The entry below gives a single T cell receptor beta chain sequence along with its context. The antigen remains unidentified. These data belong to a study of T cells in Graves' hyperthyroidism and ophthalmopathy. Study-level points and caveats: Ophthalmopathy, which appeared later, was predicted by the model a median about 6.8 months before onset.

Newly diagnosed hyperthyroidism patients aged 18 to 65 years had disease lasting under 2 months. Those patients with uncontrolled infection, other autoimmune disease, pregnancy or lactation were excluded. The study based diagnoses on clinical symptoms, serum thyroxine and TRAb, thyroid ultrasound and orbital computed tomography. TCR beta CDR3 region amplification was performed from RNA transcripts. Primed by the HTBI set, a first-round RT-PCR was run on the TCR CDR3. TCRdb reanalysed the multiplex PCR reads using MiXCR and keeps one entry per CDR3 protein. The sample holds approximately 520,000 distinct CDR3 sequences, less than 25% seen once. Germline CDR1 is SEHNR and CDR2 is FQNEAQ (reference sequence). V was clipped by 8 bases and J by 5 bases, with 19 bases between them. The CDR3 totals 14 residues.

Sequencing was performed on blood. The V call is TRBV7-9, the J call TRBJ2-7; a weak D match, TRBD2 (5 bases). This receptor was taken from a man between 18 and 35 years old with Graves' hyperthyroidism. CDR3 sequence (DNA): TGTGCCAGCGAACCTATAGCGTATGTAAACGAGCAGTACTTC. Its translation is CASEPIAYVNEQYF.